The clone carrying this TCR beta chain has a handful of counts. Its antigen is undetermined. These data belong to a study of blood T cells in healthy people across ages. The overall study: About one barcoded beta molecule per two T cells came from capture by template switching. The study's findings and limits: In long-lived donors, naive CD4+ cell counts and diversity exceeded those of aged donors.

A second 7 to 11 cycle PCR used barcoded and J-beta primers. Carrying 12 random nucleotides, a template-switch adaptor labeled each individual cDNA molecule. TCRdb re-derived calls from the 5' RACE reads in MiXCR, one entry per CDR3 protein. The table includes more than 1,400,000 distinct CDR3 sequences, 35% to 45% detected once. The CDR3 contains 15 residues. The germline V gene encodes CDR1 SNHLY and CDR2 FYNNEI. Trimming took off 8 bases at V and 5 bases at J, with 19 bases between the two ends. This sequence originates from a woman aged 18 to 35 in good health. The genes are TRBV2 and TRBJ1-5; D remains ambiguous. Sequencing input: blood. The CDR3 DNA reads TGTGCCAGCCGTCCAACTAGGGTCCAGCATCAGCCCCAGCATTTT. It yields the protein CASRPTRVQHQPQHF.